This T cell receptor (beta chain) was obtained from a study of cytomegalovirus exposure and HLA in healthy donors. Overall study results and limits: One cluster of highly shared sequence variants probably arose as a sequencing artifact. Information on immune exposure was restricted to one variable (CMV serostatus).

Turning to this clone: What it recognizes is unknown.

The CDR3 totals 12 residues. Germline CDR1 reads SGHRS; CDR2 reads YFSETQ. The V and J ends lost 2 bases and 5 bases respectively, with 5 bases between them. The study ran its PCR with 60 Vbeta and 13 Jbeta primers. Clones were sequenced by immunoSEQ multiplex PCR, and TCRdb holds only the in-frame ones, with some missing. The sample includes 100,000 to 150,000 clones, 70% to 80% seen only once; the top ten take approximately 2%. The receptor was isolated from a man in his forties or fifties in good health and CMV-seronegative. V gene TRBV5-1 combines with J gene TRBJ2-1; D not resolved. Material for sequencing was PBMCs. Here the CDR3 reads CASSFQNNEQFF. In nucleotides, the CDR3 is TGCGCCAGCAGCTTTCAAAACAATGAGCAGTTCTTC.